The rows below give T cell receptor beta chains drawn from one sample of a study of cytomegalovirus exposure and HLA in healthy donors. Assay used: immunoSEQ multiplex PCR; TCRdb lists only in-frame clones, some missing. This table holds approximately 110,000 clones. The sequenced sample was PBMCs. The source of these receptors is a man aged 35 to 55 in good health and CMV-seropositive. Each CDR3 is given with its conserved first and last residue. A D gene is named only where the DNA matches it firmly.

TRBJ2-1	TRBV27	TRBD2	TGTGCCAGCAGTTTCTTGCGGGAGACGTCCTACAATGAGCAGTTCTTC	CASSFLRETSYNEQFF
TRBJ1-1	TRBV2	-	TGTGCCAGCATGGTACCAGGGGCCCACATGAACACTGAAGCTTTCTTT	CASMVPGAHMNTEAFF
TRBJ2-7	TRBV5-1	TRBD2	TGCGCCAGCAGCTTGGGTAAGCTAGCGGACTACGAGCAGTACTTC	CASSLGKLADYEQYF
TRBJ2-3	TRBV7-2	-	TGTGCCAGCAGCCCTCTGACATTAACAACAGATACGCAGTATTTT	CASSPLTLTTDTQYF
TRBJ2-2	TRBV18	-	TGTGCCAGCTCATCGCCCCGGTCCAACACCGGGGAGCTGTTTTTT	CASSSPRSNTGELFF
TRBJ2-7	TRBV7-9	TRBD1	TGTGCCAGCAGCGGACAGGGGAGAATCGAGCAGTACTTC	CASSGQGRIEQYF
TRBJ2-5	TRBV6-5	-	TGTGCCAGCAGTTACGGCGGAGAGACCCAGTACTTC	CASSYGGETQYF
TRBJ2-1	TRBV27	TRBD2	TGTGCCAGCAGTTTAAGGAGTGGCGGGAGGGCCTACAATGAGCAGTTCTTC	CASSLRSGGRAYNEQFF
TRBJ2-5	TRBV7-9	TRBD2	TGTGCCAGCAGCCCAGGGACTAGCGGGTCCTTCCAAGAGACCCAGTACTTC	CASSPGTSGSFQETQYF
TRBJ2-7	TRBV2	-	TGTGCCAGCGGGGGGGGGCTATACGAGCAGTACTTC	CASGGGLYEQYF
TRBJ2-7	TRBV13	-	TGTGCCAGCACACAAAGCGCCGGCTACGAGCAGTACTTC	CASTQSAGYEQYF
TRBJ2-1	TRBV5-8	TRBD2	TGTGCCAGCAGCCACGGACTAGCGGGAGGTCAGGAGCAGTTCTTC	CASSHGLAGGQEQFF
TRBJ2-7	TRBV19	TRBD1	TGTGCCAGTAGTCCTGAAGGGACAGCCCTCTCCTACGAGCAGTACTTC	CASSPEGTALSYEQYF
TRBJ1-1	TRBV7-2	-	TGTGCCAGCAGCCTGTCCCGGGACAAGGCTGAAGCTTTCTTT	CASSLSRDKAEAFF
TRBJ2-3	TRBV5-1	TRBD2	TGCGCCAGCAGCTTCGGGGGGGGGAGCCCCACAGATACGCAGTATTTT	CASSFGGGSPTDTQYF
TRBJ2-7	TRBV28	TRBD1	TGTGCCAGCGGAAATCCGACAGGGGGCGGGTACGAGCAGTACTTC	CASGNPTGGGYEQYF
TRBJ2-5	TRBV2	-	TGCGCCAGCAGTGACCCCCAGGAACAAGGAGAGACCCAGTACTTC	CASSDPQEQGETQYF
TRBJ2-5	TRBV18	TRBD1	TGTGCCAGCTCACCACCGGACAGGGGGCGGACAGAGACCCAGTACTTC	CASSPPDRGRTETQYF
TRBJ2-3	TRBV28	-	TGTGCCAGCAGTTTCACCCGAGAGGAGTTAGCAGATACGCAGTATTTT	CASSFTREELADTQYF
TRBJ1-5	TRBV6-1	TRBD1	TGTGCCAGCAGTGAAATTCTCAGGACAGGGGGCGCCTCGTGGCAGCCCCAGCATTTT	CASSEILRTGGASWQPQHF
TRBJ2-5	TRBV2	-	TGTGCCAGCAGTGAATCCGCGAGGCAAGAGACCCAGTACTTC	CASSESARQETQYF
TRBJ1-1	TRBV18	-	TGTGCCAGCTCACCAAGCGGGACACCTAACACTGAAGCTTTCTTT	CASSPSGTPNTEAFF
TRBJ2-7	TRBV5-1	-	TGCGCCAGCAGCTTAGACATTTCCTACGAGCAGTACTTC	CASSLDISYEQYF
TRBJ1-3	TRBV19	-	TGTGCCAGTAGTGTGATCCGGGACACCTCTGGAAACACCATATATTTT	CASSVIRDTSGNTIYF
TRBJ2-1	TRBV6-5	-	TGTGCCAGCAGTCCCTATACCTACAATGAGCAGTTCTTC	CASSPYTYNEQFF
TRBJ1-1	TRBV28	TRBD1	TGTGCCAGCAGTTTAACAAGTCCGGGACAGGGGGAAGCTTTCTTT	CASSLTSPGQGEAFF
TRBJ2-1	TRBV7-2	TRBD2	TGTGCCAGCTCTCTCTCAGGGACTAGCAATGAGCAGTTCTTC	CASSLSGTSNEQFF
TRBJ1-1	TRBV7-9	-	TGTGCCAGCAGGAGGACTGGTCGTGGGGAGGAGGCCTTT	CASRRTGRGEEAF
TRBJ1-6	TRBV5-5	-	TGTGCCAGCAGTTCCGCTAGGGGAGGTTCACCCCTCCACTTT	CASSSARGGSPLHF
TRBJ2-1	TRBV27	TRBD1	TGTGCCAGCAGTTCCTCCTTGACAGGGGGCTACAATGAGCAGTTCTTC	CASSSSLTGGYNEQFF
TRBJ1-4	TRBV28	-	TGTGCCAGCAGAAGGAGGGAGTACGAAAAACTGTTTTTT	CASRRREYEKLFF
TRBJ1-6	TRBV6-1	TRBD1	TGTGCCAGCAGTTGGGGGGACAGGGGTAATTCACCCCTCCACTTT	CASSWGDRGNSPLHF
TRBJ1-5	TRBV10-1	TRBD1	TGCGCCAGCAGTGAGTCACACGGACAGGGGGCTCCCTCTGCCATTTATAGCAATCAGCCCCAGCATTTT	CASSESHGQGAPSAIYSNQPQHF
TRBJ2-5	TRBV29-1	TRBD1	TGCAGCGCCGCGACAGGGGTTGAGACCCAGTACTTC	CSAATGVETQYF
TRBJ2-1	TRBV14	TRBD2	TGTGCCAGCAGCCACCCACTAGCGCCCTCCTACAATGAGCAGTTCTTC	CASSHPLAPSYNEQFF
TRBJ2-2	TRBV7-9	TRBD1	TGTGCCAGCAGCCCGTATATGACAGGGGGCCCGAACACCGGGGAGCTGTTTTTT	CASSPYMTGGPNTGELFF
TRBJ2-7	TRBV5-1	-	TGCGCCAGCAGCTTTGGCGGCGGAGGCTACGAGCAGTACTTC	CASSFGGGGYEQYF
TRBJ1-2	TRBV7-9	TRBD1	TGTGCCAGCAGCTCATGGGACAGGGGGCGAGGGTATGGCTACACCTTC	CASSSWDRGRGYGYTF
TRBJ2-7	TRBV5-1	-	TGCGCCAGCAGCCTAGGTTCCTCCCTCTCCTACGAGCAGTACTTC	CASSLGSSLSYEQYF
TRBJ2-7	TRBV30	TRBD1	TGTGCCTGGAGTGTACGGGACAGGGGGGGATACGAGCAGTACTTC	CAWSVRDRGGYEQYF
TRBJ2-1	TRBV4-2	-	TGTGCCAGCAGCCAAGCCTTCCTACTAGAGTCAGACTACAATGAGCAGTTCTTC	CASSQAFLLESDYNEQFF
TRBJ2-2	TRBV27	-	TGTGCCAGCAGTTCCCCGACAGTCCTCTCCACCGGGGAGCTGTTTTTT	CASSSPTVLSTGELFF
TRBJ2-3	TRBV6-1	-	TGTGCCAGCAGCCAAACAGGGTCTCAATCGCAGTATTTT	CASSQTGSQSQYF
TRBJ2-1	TRBV2	-	TGTGCCAGCAGAGGTAGCGGAGCCCGGCGGAATGAGCAGTTCTTC	CASRGSGARRNEQFF
TRBJ1-4	TRBV2	TRBD1	TGTGCCAGCACGTACAGGGGGGGTACGAATGAAAAACTGTTTTTT	CASTYRGGTNEKLFF
TRBJ1-1	TRBV5-8	TRBD1	TGTGCCAGCAGCTCGACCACCTCGGACAGGGAAGAGGACACTGAAGCTTTCTTT	CASSSTTSDREEDTEAFF
TRBJ1-6	TRBV15	TRBD1	TGTGCCACCAGCAGGGACCGGGACAGAGTTTCACCCCTCCACTTT	CATSRDRDRVSPLHF
TRBJ2-3	TRBV11-2	TRBD2	TGTGCCAGCAGCCGACCGGGACTAGCGGGGATACAGTATTTT	CASSRPGLAGIQYF
TRBJ1-2	TRBV28	-	TGTGCCAGCAGTTTGAGCAAGCAGGGAATCCTCTATGGCTACACCTTC	CASSLSKQGILYGYTF
TRBJ2-3	TRBV10-3	TRBD2	TGTGCCATCAGCCCAGTTTCAAGCGGGAGTCAGGATACGCAGTATTTT	CAISPVSSGSQDTQYF
TRBJ2-1	TRBV5-1	TRBD2	TGCGCCAGCAGCTTGGGTCTAGCGGGAGGGCAGGAGCAGTTCTTC	CASSLGLAGGQEQFF
TRBJ2-1	TRBV7-2	TRBD2	TGTGCCAGCAGCATGACGGGACTAGACGCAGATGAGCAGTTCTTC	CASSMTGLDADEQFF
TRBJ2-7	TRBV5-6	-	TGTGCCAGCAGCTTCGGAGAAGCGTACGAGCAGTACTTC	CASSFGEAYEQYF
TRBJ2-3	TRBV5-1	-	TGCGCCAGCGGAACGGAGACTAGTAGAGATACGCAGTATTTT	CASGTETSRDTQYF
TRBJ2-2	TRBV19	TRBD1	TGTGCCAGTAGTCCTGCGAGAGGGGGCTTGGGAACCGGGGAGCTGTTTTTT	CASSPARGGLGTGELFF
TRBJ2-7	TRBV29-1	-	TGCAGCGTTGAAAGTTCAGGGGAGTCTTACGAGCAGTACTTC	CSVESSGESYEQYF
TRBJ1-1	TRBV30	-	TGTGCCTGGAGACCGGACTCTTTCTTT	CAWRPDSFF
TRBJ1-1	TRBV20-1	-	TGCAGTGCTGCGGGTGGCACTGAAGCTTTCTTT	CSAAGGTEAFF
TRBJ1-6	TRBV4-3	-	TGCGCCAGCAGCCAAGACCGGGTCGTTTCACCCCTCCACTTT	CASSQDRVVSPLHF